One and the same sample provided the 29 T cell receptor beta chains below, sequenced in a study of low-dose radiotherapy and immunotherapy resistance in tumors. This sample's time point: after trial treatment. The sample's treatment: LDRT plus nivolumab, ipilimumab, low-dose cyclophosphamide and aspirin (RACIN trial). Covering alpha and beta chains, TRAV- and TRBV-specific primers were used for the first-strand cDNA. TCR amplification involved around 22 PCR cycles with a constant-region primer and V-primer adapter. TCRdb reprocessed the reads with MiXCR, giving one entry per CDR3 protein. The table records under 75,000 distinct CDR3 sequences, around a quarter of them present only once. The input for sequencing was PBMCs, taken after low-dose radiotherapy plus immunotherapy. Source of these receptors: a male donor with prostate cancer.

In this sample, this clonotype turned up many times. The V call is TRBV28, the J call TRBJ1-5; D perhaps matches TRBD1 (6 bases). The V gene's germline CDR1 is MDHEN and CDR2 SYDVKM. The CDR3 has 15 amino acids. V lost 5 bases, J lost 5 bases, and 16 bases lay in between. The CDR3 DNA is TGTGCCAGCAGTAAGGGGGATGGGCAGCATCAGCCCCAGCATTTT. It yields the protein CASSKGDGQHQPQHF.

This clonotype came up a few times. The CDR3 spells CASSQDREGSNQPQHF. CDR3 nucleotide sequence: TGCGCCAGCAGCCAAGATCGGGAAGGTAGCAATCAGCCCCAGCATTTT. The V gene is TRBV4-3, the J gene TRBJ1-5; unclear D gene. From germline, CDR1 is LGHNA and CDR2 YSLEER. Trimming took 0 bases from V and 0 from J, leaving 9 bases between them. This CDR3 has 16 amino acids.

The rearrangement joins TRBV5-4 to TRBJ2-7; D is ambiguous. In germline, CDR1 is SGHNT, CDR2 YYREEE (reference sequence). This CDR3 is 13 amino acids long. Trimming took 3 bases from V and 9 from J, leaving 16 bases between them. CDR3 amino acids: CASSSNTLRTQYF. The CDR3 DNA is TGTGCCAGCAGCTCCAATACCCTACGAACGCAGTACTTC.

Many counts were recorded for this clonotype. The CDR3 protein is CAWASYGYTF. The DNA for the CDR3 is TGTGCCTGGGCCAGCTATGGCTACACCTTC. This sequence joins TRBV30 and TRBJ1-2; D is unresolved. With 5 bases removed from V and 4 bases from J, the gap between germline ends came to 5 bases. CDR1 and CDR2 from the germline V gene are GTSNPN and SVGIG (reference sequence). The CDR3 length is 10 residues.

In regard to this clonotype: The likely explanation is a read error, given a far larger clone one base away. The V and J genes are TRBV4-2 and TRBJ2-1; D uncertain. The CDR3 has 13 amino acids. Per germline, CDR1 LGHNA and CDR2 YNFKEQ. CDR3 nucleotides: TGTACCAGCAGCCGGCCGCTCCCCGCTCGGCAGTTCTTC. Translated: CTSSRPLPARQFF.

V gene TRBV12-3 or TRBV12-4 combines with J gene TRBJ1-1; a weak D match, TRBD1 (5 bases). V lost 7 bases and J lost 0, with 15 bases in between. The CDR3 totals 15 residues. DNA for the CDR3: TGTGCCAGCACCTCAGAGACAGTCCTGAACACTGAAGCTTTCTTT. It yields the protein CASTSETVLNTEAFF.

The sample holds many counts of this clonotype. The V call is TRBV3-1, the J call TRBJ2-1; a weak D match, TRBD2 (5 bases). V was cut by 1 base and J by 6 bases, with 10 bases left in between. From germline, CDR1 is LGHDT and CDR2 YNNKEL (reference sequence). The CDR3 spans 14 residues. CDR3 sequence reads: CASSQGASLNEQFF. CDR3 in DNA: TGTGCCAGCAGCCAAGGGGCTAGCCTCAATGAGCAGTTCTTC.

The sample holds many counts of this clonotype. This chain uses TRBV5-1 with TRBJ2-2; no reliable D call. The CDR3 loop spans 12 amino acids. Trimming shortened V by 2 bases and J by 9 bases, and 8 bases separated the two germline ends. CDR1 SGHRS and CDR2 YFSETQ come from the germline V gene. In DNA form, the CDR3 reads TGCGCCAGCAGCTTCCCCCCCAGGGAGCTGTTTTTT. Protein: CASSFPPRELFF. The full variable domain, completed using reference TRBV5-1 and TRBJ2-2, is KAGVTQTPRYLIKTRGQQVTLSCSPISGHRSVSWYQQTPGQGLQFLFEYFSETQRNKGNFPGRFSGRQFSNSRSEMNVSTLELGDSALYLCASSFPPRELFFGEGSRLTVL.

Many counts were recorded for this clonotype. The CDR3 sequence: CSVAGVTPTDTQYF. The CDR3 DNA reads TGCAGCGTTGCTGGCGTAACACCCACAGATACGCAGTATTTT. The chain has TRBV29-1 and TRBJ2-3; D is uncertain. From germline, CDR1 is SQVTM and CDR2 ANQGSEA. V lost 4 bases, J lost 2 bases, and 13 bases lay in between. The CDR3 length is 14 residues.

The sample holds many counts of this clonotype. The chain links TRBV20-1 to TRBJ1-5, with D uncertain. The length of the CDR3 is 13 residues. CDR1 DFQATT and CDR2 SNEGSKA come from the germline V gene (reference sequence). Trimming took off 6 bases at V and 0 bases at J, with 9 bases between the two ends. The CDR3 spells CSARTDSNQPQHF. CDR3 sequence (DNA): TGCAGTGCGCGGACGGATAGCAATCAGCCCCAGCATTTT.

This clonotype was found many times. The V and J genes are TRBV6-2 or TRBV6-3 and TRBJ1-1; possible D gene TRBD1, 6 bases. The CDR3 contains 14 residues. Per the germline V gene, CDR1 is MNHEY and CDR2 is SVGEGT. V was clipped by 6 bases and J by 0 bases, with 11 bases between them. CDR3 in amino acids: CASRQTGVNTEAFF. CDR3 DNA sequence: TGTGCCAGCAGGCAGACAGGAGTGAACACTGAAGCTTTCTTT.

This clonotype was observed many times. V is TRBV2 and J is TRBJ1-5, with 9 bases fitting TRBD1. CDR1 and CDR2 from the germline V gene are SNHLY and FYNNEI. The CDR3 covers 15 residues. J gave up 5 bases and V 6 bases, and 8 bases lay outside the gene matches. CDR3 residues: CASRGDRAPHQPQHF. CDR3 sequence (DNA): TGTGCCAGCAGGGGGGACAGGGCCCCCCATCAGCCCCAGCATTTT.

In this sample, this clonotype turned up many times. The rearrangement links TRBV7-9 to TRBJ1-1; no clear D gene. The ends were cut back, 0 bases at V and 5 bases at J, with 7 bases in the middle. The CDR3 contains 13 residues. The germline gives CDR1 SEHNR, CDR2 FQNEAQ (reference sequence). The CDR3, as DNA: TGTGCCAGCAGCTTAGCTACCGGAACTGAAGCTTTCTTT. It codes for CASSLATGTEAFF.

This clonotype was seen at least ten times. The gene calls are TRBV20-1 and TRBJ2-5; 11 positions match TRBD2. The CDR3 has 14 amino acids. Per germline, CDR1 DFQATT and CDR2 SNEGSKA (reference sequence). V lost 3 bases to trimming and J lost 1 base; unmatched junction nucleotides: 1. The CDR3 DNA is TGCAGTGCTAGCACTAGCGGGGGCCAAGAGACCCAGTACTTC. Protein product: CSASTSGGQETQYF.

This clonotype was detected many times. The chain joins TRBV18 to TRBJ1-4; D is uncertain. The CDR3 contains 21 residues. Germline V gene lookup returns CDR1 KGHSH and CDR2 LQKENI. The V end lost 3 bases, the J end lost 6 bases, and 32 bases lay between the germline ends. This chain's CDR3 is CASSPEARLIGPKDIHEKLFF. The CDR3 bases are TGTGCCAGCTCACCCGAGGCTAGACTAATCGGACCCAAAGACATCCATGAAAAACTGTTTTTT.

Relative to its sample, this clonotype is medium-sized (0.01 to 0.1%). The chain recombines TRBV19 with TRBJ2-2; D is perhaps TRBD2 (6 bases). In germline, CDR1 is LNHDA, CDR2 SQIVND (reference sequence). The CDR3 is made up of 15 amino acids. Trimming pared 7 bases from V and 1 base from J, leaving 13 bases between. The CDR3 reads CASKGLARNTGELFF. The CDR3, as DNA: TGTGCCAGTAAGGGGCTAGCGAGGAACACCGGGGAGCTGTTTTTT.

This rearrangement joins TRBV9 to TRBJ2-5; TRBD1 matches at 8 bases. Losses at the gene ends were 3 bases for V and 4 bases for J; bases not matched to a gene: 2. Germline loops: CDR1 SGDLS, CDR2 YYNGEE. The CDR3 covers 13 residues. CDR3 protein: CASSADRAETQYF. The DNA of the CDR3 is TGTGCCAGCAGCGCGGACAGGGCAGAGACCCAGTACTTC.

There are many counts of this clonotype. The chain has TRBV5-1 and TRBJ2-4, with 7 nucleotides matching TRBD1. The CDR3 is 16 amino acids. The germline CDR1 and CDR2 sequences are SGHRS and YFSETQ. V trimming: 4 bases; J trimming: 8 bases; junction bases outside the gene matches: 15. CDR3 nucleotides: TGCGCCAGCAGCCGGACGTCACAGGGGCAGGGGGACATTCAGTACTTC. Translated, it gives CASSRTSQGQGDIQYF.

The V call is TRBV2, the J call TRBJ1-2, with D possibly being TRBD1 (6 bases). The CDR3 contains 15 residues. The ends were cut back, 1 base at V and 4 bases at J, with 13 bases in the middle. In germline, CDR1 is SNHLY, CDR2 FYNNEI. Here the CDR3 DNA reads TGTGCCAGCAGTGAAGATCGGGGGGCAAGCTATGGCTACACCTTC. As protein: CASSEDRGASYGYTF. Full variable domain (rest looked up from reference TRBV2 and TRBJ1-2): EPEVTQTPSHQVTQMGQEVILRCVPISNHLYFYWYRQILGQKVEFLVSFYNNEISEKSEIFDDQFSVERPDGSNFTLKIRSTKLEDSAMYFCASSEDRGASYGYTFGSGTRLTVV.

This clonotype was observed a handful of times. This chain joins TRBV5-6 and TRBJ2-5; the D gene is possibly TRBD1 (6 bases). V was pared by 0 bases and J by 4 bases, with 13 bases between. CDR3 length: 15 amino acids. The germline gives CDR1 SGHDT, CDR2 YYEEEE. CDR3 nucleotide sequence: TGTGCCAGCAGCTTGGAACAGGGTACCCGAGAGACCCAGTACTTC. Its protein is CASSLEQGTRETQYF.

This clonotype was counted many times. The CDR3 bases are TGTGCCAGTAGTCCTACGGACAGGGGCTCCTACGAGCAGTACTTC. Translation gives CASSPTDRGSYEQYF. The chain uses TRBV19 and TRBJ2-7, with 9 bases fitting TRBD1. Germline values: CDR1 LNHDA, CDR2 SQIVND (reference sequence). This CDR3 has 15 amino acids. The J segment lost 0 bases and the V segment lost 5 bases, leaving 5 bases of the junction unmatched.

The table lists this clonotype with many counts. The chain combines TRBV12-3 or TRBV12-4 with TRBJ2-1, with 13 positions matching TRBD2. The CDR3 has 15 amino acids. V lost 6 bases and J lost 6; bases outside the gene matches: 5. DNA for the CDR3: TGTGCCAGCAGCACTAGCGGGGGGGCCTTCAATGAGCAGTTCTTC. This encodes CASSTSGGAFNEQFF.

The chain recombines TRBV9 with TRBJ2-3; 9 bases map to TRBD1. Germline loops: CDR1 SGDLS, CDR2 YYNGEE. There are 15 residues in the CDR3. V was pared by 3 bases and J by 5 bases, with 7 bases of the junction left unmatched. CDR3 sequence (DNA): TGTGCCAGCAGCGGCCGGGACAGGGTTATAGATACGCAGTATTTT. Amino acids: CASSGRDRVIDTQYF.

This clonotype was observed at least ten times. This rearrangement joins TRBV6-2 or TRBV6-3 to TRBJ2-5, with D tentatively TRBD2 (5 bases). Between the trimmed V and J ends, which lost 6 bases and 5 bases, there was a span of 13 bases. This CDR3 is built from 13 residues. Germline CDR1 is MNHEY and CDR2 is SVGEGT. Here the CDR3 DNA reads TGTGCCAGCAGACGGTCCTCGGGGGAGACCCAGTACTTC. Translating gives CASRRSSGETQYF.

This clonotype appeared many times. The V and J genes are TRBV7-8 and TRBJ2-3; TRBD2 agrees at 10 bases. Germline CDR1 and CDR2: SGHVS and FQNEAQ. V lost 5 bases and J lost 3; bases outside the gene matches: 8. The CDR3 loop spans 16 amino acids. The CDR3 protein is CASSKTSGVGTDTQYF. CDR3 sequence (DNA): TGTGCCAGCAGCAAAACTAGCGGGGTTGGGACAGATACGCAGTATTTT.

This clonotype occurred a few times. Given a far larger clone just one base away, this is likely a sequencing read error. V usage is TRBV11-2 and J usage is TRBJ2-1; D could derive from TRBD1 or TRBD2 (6 bases each). Per germline, CDR1 SGHAT and CDR2 FQNNGV. V shed 3 bases and J shed 13 bases, with 22 bases lying between them. The CDR3 sequence is 15 residues long. In DNA form, the CDR3 reads TGTGCCAGCAGCTTGGAGGGGGGCGGGACGAATACCCAGTTCTTC. Its translation: CASSLEGGGTNTQFF.

This chain links TRBV11-3 with TRBJ2-1; 15 nucleotides agree with TRBD2. V dropped 4 bases and J dropped 10; count of bases not matched to a gene: 17. This CDR3 spans 19 amino acids. Germline V gene lookup returns CDR1 SGHNT and CDR2 YENEEA. The CDR3: CASSYRDGSGLAGGREQFF. CDR3 nucleotide sequence: TGTGCCAGCAGCTACAGAGACGGCTCGGGACTAGCGGGAGGAAGGGAGCAGTTCTTC.

This clonotype was found many times. V gene TRBV6-2 or TRBV6-3 combines with J gene TRBJ2-7; D might be TRBD2 (6 bases). The V and J ends lost 5 bases and 5 bases respectively, with 13 bases between them. This CDR3 is built from 13 residues. Germline V gene lookup returns CDR1 MNHEY and CDR2 SVGEGT. CDR3 sequence reads: CASSAREAHEQYF. DNA for the CDR3: TGTGCCAGCAGTGCCAGGGAGGCCCACGAGCAGTACTTC.

Comments on this clonotype: A read error is the likely source, as a far larger clone sits one nucleotide away. The CDR3 coding sequence is TGTGCCAGCAGCTTAGTAGTGAGAGCTGGCGGGAGGGCTTATAATGAGCAGTTCTTC. This gives the protein CASSLVVRAGGRAYNEQFF. This chain uses TRBV7-9 with TRBJ2-1; 9 bases line up with TRBD2. Germline CDR1 SEHNR, CDR2 FQNEAQ (reference sequence). The CDR3 spans 19 residues. V lost 1 base, J lost 7 bases, and 17 bases stayed unmatched.